This T cell receptor beta chain was sequenced for a study of IL-17A CD8 T cells in psoriatic arthritis synovium. Describing the broader study: The study aimed to define the phenotype, molecular profile and function of synovial IL-17A+CD8+ T cells in psoriatic arthritis pathogenesis. Results and caveats for the whole study, not just this receptor: Cells came from synovial fluid rather than synovial tissue, since no psoriatic arthritis synovial tissue samples were available. Only three patients were included in the TCR sequencing, a limited sample size that the authors acknowledged. Although over 4% of the repertoire was occupied by some individual clones, most synovial CD8+ subsets remained polyclonal.

Points on this clone: Its antigen has not been determined. No base quality values were provided; no much bigger clone lies one nucleotide off.

Synovial fluid effusions were drawn by aspiration from the actively inflamed joints of psoriatic arthritis patients. Memory CD8+ T cells in synovial fluid were sorted patient by patient into Tc17 (IL-17A+) cells, bulk memory cells and Tc1 (IL-17A-IFNgamma+) cells in order to compare their TCR repertoires. The Classification of Psoriatic Arthritis Study Group (CASPAR) criteria were met by the psoriatic arthritis patients. CD45RA-CD27+/- plus CD45RA+CD27- cells were sorted as bulk memory CD8+ T cells. A few patients with psoriatic arthritis provided sorted synovial fluid CD8+ T cell subsets that underwent TCRbeta sequencing. Synovial fluid mononuclear cells were isolated with Lymphoprep and cryopreserved in liquid nitrogen before use. The medium used for cryopreservation was made up of roughly 45% fetal calf serum and approximately 9.5% dimethyl sulfoxide. CDR1 and CDR2 are read off the germline V gene as SGHVS and FNYEAQ. From cysteine to phenylalanine, the CDR3 is 16 amino acids long. This entry keeps only the CDR3 DNA: 48 bases, framed from base 1. Relative to germline, V is 5 bases shorter and J is 0 bases shorter, with 14 bases between their ends.

After DNA extraction (Qiagen), TCRbeta V-D-J rearrangements were amplified in a bias-controlled manner and then sequenced at high throughput (immunoSEQ; Adaptive Biotech). From the authors' description of their analysis: The immunoSEQ Analyzer platform was used for sequence-level analysis of productive sequences. Clonality was calculated as 1 minus Pielou's evenness, so values run from 0 (highly polyclonal) up to 1 (monoclonal). The Morisita index, ranging from 0 (no similarity) to 1 (complete similarity), was used to quantify repertoire overlap between subsets. The table comes from immuneACCESS by way of TCRdb, which keeps in-frame sequences with V and J called. Part of the clones is missing from these tables; in studies checked, under half for an unresolved V gene and the rest for unknown reasons. V, J and clone size derive from that table, while D and trimming were established from the DNA sequence. In all, the sample holds roughly 2,100 clones, and around three quarters of those were seen once. Of the sample, roughly a tenth is held by the ten largest clones.

The sequence links TRBV7-6 to TRBJ2-1, with the D gene too uncertain to name. Sequencing was carried out using memory CD8+ T cells from synovial fluid. The meaning of the sample's cell subset or site label: bulk memory CD8+ T cells (CD45RA-CD27+/- and CD45RA+CD27-). This TCR was sampled from a human donor with psoriatic arthritis. The DNA sequence is TGTGCCAGCAGCCCCACAGTTTCGCGCTCCTACAATGAGCAGTTCTTC. The resulting protein is CASSPTVSRSYNEQFF.